These 19 T cell receptor beta chains were all obtained from the same sample, sequenced in a study of type 1 and type 2 diabetes patients. The PCR template was genomic DNA. A primer set of 30 forward and 13 reverse primers amplified the CDR3. From the multiplex PCR reads, TCRdb called clonotypes with MiXCR, one entry per CDR3 protein. The sample yields 250,000 or so distinct CDR3 sequences, 47% seen once. The sequencing sample was made of peripheral blood mononuclear cells (PBMCs). The source of these receptors is a man between 18 and 35 years old with type 2 diabetes.

The V gene is TRBV20-1, the J gene TRBJ2-1; D is perhaps TRBD1 or TRBD2 (6 bases each). This CDR3 is 14 amino acids long. V lost 4 bases, J lost 5 bases, and 15 bases lay in between. Looked up from germline, CDR1 is DFQATT and CDR2 is SNEGSKA (reference sequence). This CDR3 reads CSANPRGLDNEQFF. The CDR3 nucleotides are TGCAGTGCTAACCCCCGGGGGCTGGACAATGAGCAGTTCTTC.

This clonotype was seen a few times. The rearrangement links TRBV10-1 to TRBJ2-1; D perhaps matches TRBD2 (5 bases). The V and J ends lost 2 bases and 8 bases respectively, with 16 bases between them. This CDR3 contains 15 residues. Germline CDR1 and CDR2: WNHNN and SYGVQD (reference sequence). CDR3 loop: CASSETGSALHEQFF. The DNA of the CDR3 is TGCGCCAGCAGTGAGACGGGGTCGGCGCTTCATGAGCAGTTCTTC.

There are a few counts of this clonotype. The chain is built from TRBV7-9 and TRBJ1-1; D gene uncertain. V lost 4 bases to trimming and J lost 7 bases, with 13 bases between them. Per the germline V gene, CDR1 is SEHNR and CDR2 is FQNEAQ (reference sequence). CDR3 length: 13 residues. The CDR3: CASSSRPDLEAFF. DNA for the CDR3: TGTGCCAGCAGCTCTCGTCCCGACCTTGAAGCTTTCTTT.

This clonotype was seen a few times. V usage is TRBV30 and J usage is TRBJ1-2, with a tentative D call TRBD1 (5 bases). Between the trimmed V and J ends, which lost 2 bases and 0 bases, there was a span of 13 bases. The CDR3 is 15 amino acids. Germline-derived CDR1 and CDR2 are GTSNPN and SVGIG (reference sequence). The CDR3 protein is CAWSLRAGANYGYTF. The CDR3 DNA sequence: TGTGCCTGGAGTCTCAGGGCAGGAGCTAACTATGGCTACACCTTC.

With respect to this clonotype: Given a much more abundant clone one base away, this may be a read error. The chain recombines TRBV2 with TRBJ2-7; D is perhaps TRBD2 (5 bases). Looked up from germline, CDR1 is SNHLY and CDR2 is FYNNEI. The CDR3 loop spans 13 amino acids. The germline V and J ends were trimmed by 9 bases and 4 bases, with 16 bases remaining between them. The CDR3, as DNA: TGTGCCAGTCGGACTCGTGGTGGTTACGAGCAGTACTTC. Protein: CASRTRGGYEQYF.

CDR3 in DNA: TGTGCCAGCAGTGGGGAACAGGGCCTGAACACCGGGGAGCTGTTTTTT. Residues: CASSGEQGLNTGELFF. The J gene is TRBJ2-2, the V gene TRBV25-1, with a weak D call TRBD1 (6 bases). V was trimmed by 4 bases and J by 1 base, leaving 13 bases between them. The CDR3 sequence is 16 residues long. Germline lookup yields CDR1 MGHDK and CDR2 SYGVNS.

The chain couples TRBV19 to TRBJ2-7, with D perhaps TRBD2 (5 bases). V shed 11 bases and J shed 0 bases, with 14 bases lying between them. Per the germline V gene, CDR1 is LNHDA and CDR2 is SQIVND (reference sequence). This CDR3 contains 13 residues. The CDR3 loop is CAWSGELSYEQYF. The CDR3 DNA follows: TGTGCCTGGAGTGGGGAGCTCTCCTACGAGCAGTACTTC.

This clonotype was recorded a few times. The rearrangement joins TRBV27 to TRBJ2-3; D is unclear. The length of the CDR3 is 14 residues. The V gene lost 2 bases and the J gene lost 0 bases, with 6 bases spanning the gap. CDR1 is MNHEY, CDR2 SMNVEV, per germline (reference sequence). CDR3 bases: TGTGCCAGCAGTTTAATGCTCAGCACAGATACGCAGTATTTT. Protein sequence: CASSLMLSTDTQYF.

The V and J genes are TRBV12-3 or TRBV12-4 and TRBJ2-7; TRBD2 is a possible D gene (6 bases). The CDR3 sequence is 17 residues long. Trimming cost V 5 bases and J 3 bases, with 23 bases left between them. The CDR3 reads CASSLYGSGLSIYEQYF. The CDR3 DNA is TGTGCCAGCAGTCTCTACGGGTCGGGACTGTCGATCTACGAGCAGTACTTC.

This clonotype was counted once. At one of its ends the junction is not consistent with the germline gene, which may arise from a read error. The chain combines TRBV7-2 with TRBJ2-1, with no clear D. Per the germline V gene, CDR1 is SGHTA and CDR2 is FQGNSA. CDR3 length: 14 residues. The CDR3 here is CASSQEGTYNEQFF. CDR3 in DNA: TGCGCCAGCAGCCAAGAAGGCACCTACAATGAGCAGTTCTTC.

This sequence joins TRBV7-9 and TRBJ2-1, with D unclear. Trimming stripped 4 bases from V and 6 bases from J, with 16 bases between. This CDR3 is built from 15 residues. Germline lookup yields CDR1 SEHNR and CDR2 FQNEAQ (reference sequence). In DNA, the CDR3 is TGTGCCAGCAGCTCCGCATCGATCGGCGGCAATGAGCAGTTCTTC. The encoded protein is CASSSASIGGNEQFF. The variable domain in full, completed from reference TRBV7-9 and TRBJ2-1, reads DTGVSQNPRHKITKRGQNVTFRCDPISEHNRLYWYRQTLGQGPEFLTYFQNEAQLEKSRLLSDRFSAERPKGSFSTLEIQRTEQGDSAMYLCASSSASIGGNEQFFGPGTRLTVL.

The rearrangement links TRBV6-2 or TRBV6-3 to TRBJ1-1; no clear D gene. V was trimmed by 0 bases and J by 3 bases, leaving 14 bases between them. CDR1 is MNHEY, CDR2 SVGEGT, per germline. This CDR3 comprises 16 residues. CDR3 bases: TGTGCCAGCAGTTACTCGAGTAAAGATCGGTACACTGAAGCTTTCTTT. Its protein is CASSYSSKDRYTEAFF.

This clonotype was detected only a few times. V gene TRBV10-3 combines with J gene TRBJ1-6; weak D call: TRBD1 (5 bases). The germline gives CDR1 ENHRY, CDR2 SYGVKD. The CDR3 is made up of 15 amino acids. Trimming left V 2 bases short and J 7 bases short, with 12 bases between. This chain's CDR3 is CAISEAGGVNSPLHF. Written as DNA, the CDR3 is TGTGCCATCAGTGAGGCCGGGGGAGTAAATTCACCCCTCCACTTT.

This clonotype came up a few times. V usage is TRBV19 and J usage is TRBJ1-1; D is unclear. This CDR3 has 19 amino acids. Germline assignment: CDR1 LNHDA and CDR2 SQIVND (reference sequence). V was shortened by 7 bases and J by 1 base, with 28 bases between the two germline ends. The CDR3 reads CASTREGNAFNTRNTEAFF. The DNA of the CDR3 is TGTGCCAGTACCCGGGAAGGGAATGCTTTCAACACCAGGAACACTGAAGCTTTCTTT.

The table lists this clonotype with many counts. The V and J genes are TRBV4-1 and TRBJ2-7, with D maybe TRBD1 (5 bases). CDR3 length equals 14 residues. Germline loops: CDR1 MGHRA, CDR2 YSYEKL. The V and J ends lost 0 bases and 1 base respectively, with 7 bases between them. In nucleotides, the CDR3 is TGCGCCAGCAGCCAAGATCAGGGTTCCTACGAGCAGTACTTC. It is translated as CASSQDQGSYEQYF.

The J gene is TRBJ2-5, the V gene TRBV30, with D possibly being TRBD1 (6 bases). This CDR3 comprises 14 residues. Trimming took 3 bases from V and 4 from J, leaving 15 bases between them. CDR1 GTSNPN and CDR2 SVGIG come from the germline V gene (reference sequence). The CDR3 sequence is CAWSQRTVIETQYF. For the CDR3, the DNA is TGTGCCTGGAGCCAAAGGACAGTTATAGAGACCCAGTACTTC.

In nucleotides, the CDR3 is TGTGCCAGCAGCCTTCAGGGGGGTTTGCGGGAGACCCAGTACTTC. Residues: CASSLQGGLRETQYF. The chain uses TRBV7-2 and TRBJ2-5, with TRBD1 as a possible D gene (7 bases). The V and J ends lost 5 bases and 5 bases respectively, with 18 bases between them. This CDR3 is built from 15 residues. The germline CDR1 and CDR2 sequences are SGHTA and FQGNSA.

The chain combines TRBV19 with TRBJ2-5; D call uncertain. V was pared by 3 bases and J by 2 bases, with 7 bases between. Germline loops: CDR1 LNHDA, CDR2 SQIVND (reference sequence). The CDR3 spans 13 residues. This CDR3 reads CASSIGPQETQYF. CDR3 bases: TGTGCCAGTAGTATCGGCCCGCAAGAGACCCAGTACTTC. The full variable domain, rest sourced from reference TRBV19 and TRBJ2-5, is DGGITQSPKYLFRKEGQNVTLSCEQNLNHDAMYWYRQDPGQGLRLIYYSQIVNDFQKGDIAEGYSVSREKKESFPLTVTSAQKNPTAFYLCASSIGPQETQYFGPGTRLLVL.

A note on this clonotype: One end of the junction varies from germline; a read error may be responsible. This chain joins TRBV2 and TRBJ2-7; weak D call: TRBD2 (6 bases). The germline CDR1 and CDR2 sequences are SNHLY and FYNNEI. The CDR3 runs 14 residues. The CDR3: CASTERREDHERYF. The CDR3 nucleotides are TGTGCCAGCACGGAACGGCGGGAAGACCACGAGCGGTACTTC.